This entry describes one T cell receptor (beta chain). Antigen unknown. The data belong to a study of CD8 T cells in ankylosing spondylitis. The CDR3 runs 15 residues. Unmatched junction bases numbered 4, after V lost 3 bases and J lost 5 bases. Per the germline V gene, CDR1 is MNHEY and CDR2 is SMNVEV (reference sequence). Overall study findings and caveats: It was reported that disease-linked clones were significantly enriched in matched ankylosing spondylitis synovial fluid.

TCRdb re-called the 5' RACE reads with MiXCR, one entry per CDR3 protein. Of about 350,000 distinct CDR3 sequences in the sample, around 20% were seen once. Sequencing was carried out using blood, either unsorted or a sorted T cell fraction (not recorded which). V usage is TRBV27 and J usage is TRBJ2-5, with 12 nucleotides matching TRBD2. This sequence originates from a male donor with ankylosing spondylitis or in good health (not recorded which). The CDR3 DNA is TGTGCCAGCAGTTTCAACGGACTAGCGGGGGAGACCCAGTACTTC. It translates to CASSFNGLAGETQYF.